This TCR beta chain is from a study of regulatory T cells in long-lasting Graves disease. Both iRepertoire HTBI primers and Arm-PCR of CDR3 regions were used to build the TCR beta libraries. TCRdb re-analysed the multiplex PCR reads in MiXCR, keeping a single row per CDR3 protein. The sample consists of about 200,000 distinct CDR3 sequences, around 17% of them appearing once. The time point here: newly diagnosed GD, antithyroid drugs for less than 3 months. PBMC RNA was the source of the TCR library. V was clipped by 4 bases and J by 7 bases; unmatched bases: 5. The CDR3 covers 14 residues. Germline-derived CDR1 and CDR2 are SNHLY and FYNNEI.

The source material was peripheral blood mononuclear cells (PBMCs), sampled at new diagnosis, from a patient treated with antithyroid drugs. The receptor comes from a female donor with Graves disease. The V gene is TRBV2, the J gene TRBJ2-4, with 9 bases identical to TRBD1. Written as DNA, the CDR3 is TGTGCCAGCAGTGTAATCGGGACAGGGAACATTCAGTACTTC. This encodes CASSVIGTGNIQYF.